One and the same sample provided the 27 T cell receptor beta chains below, sequenced in a study of shared clonotypes between healthy human individuals. The assay was immunoSEQ multiplex PCR, and TCRdb's table has in-frame clones only and misses some. The sample holds about 980,000 clones, approximately 80% seen once. The sample comprised memory CD4+ T cells sorted from blood. As to subset: CD45RA-negative fraction. Receptor source: a man younger than 30 in good health.

This clone was recorded only once. The V call is TRBV30, the J call TRBJ2-7; 7 nucleotides align to TRBD2. The J segment lost 0 bases and the V segment lost 0 bases, leaving 8 bases of the junction unmatched. Germline V gene lookup returns CDR1 GTSNPN and CDR2 SVGIG (reference sequence). CDR3 length equals 16 residues. CDR3 amino acids: CAWSVLQRDFSYEQYF. The CDR3 coding sequence is TGTGCCTGGAGTGTATTGCAGCGGGACTTCTCCTACGAGCAGTACTTC.

The genes are TRBV18 and TRBJ1-5; D not resolved. Trimming took off 2 bases at V and 0 bases at J, with 11 bases between the two ends. Germline V CDR1 and CDR2: KGHSH, LQKENI. The CDR3 extends over 16 amino acids. The CDR3 DNA sequence: TGTGCCAGCTCACCAACAACTTATGTTAGCAATCAGCCCCAGCATTTT. Its protein is CASSPTTYVSNQPQHF.

This chain connects TRBV18 to TRBJ1-1; tentative D call: TRBD1 (6 bases). The V end lost 1 base, the J end lost 1 base, and 13 bases lay between the germline ends. Germline V gene lookup returns CDR1 KGHSH and CDR2 LQKENI. This CDR3 region has 16 residues. The CDR3 DNA follows: TGTGCCAGCTCACCACAAAGGGGGGACCCGAACACTGAAGCTTTCTTT. Amino acids: CASSPQRGDPNTEAFF.

This clone was detected a few times. This rearrangement joins TRBV25-1 to TRBJ2-7; D perhaps matches TRBD1 (6 bases). The germline V gene has CDR1 MGHDK and CDR2 SYGVNS. V lost 1 base and J 0 bases, leaving 13 bases between the germline ends. The CDR3 sequence is 16 residues long. The CDR3 bases are TGTGCCAGCAGTGAATGGGGAAGGGGGAGCTCCTACGAGCAGTACTTC. This gives the protein CASSEWGRGSSYEQYF.

The J gene is TRBJ2-2, the V gene TRBV6-8; D not resolved. Germline V gene sequence: CDR1 MNHGY, CDR2 SAAAGT. CDR3 length: 15 residues. V was trimmed by 6 bases and J by 5 bases, leaving 16 bases between them. CDR3: CASRYSAGRTGELFF. The CDR3 bases are TGTGCCAGCAGGTATTCCGCAGGACGGACCGGGGAGCTGTTTTTT.

This chain joins TRBV19 and TRBJ2-3, with D perhaps TRBD2 (7 bases). Germline assignment: CDR1 LNHDA and CDR2 SQIVND (reference sequence). V lost 8 bases, J lost 1 base, and 13 bases lay in between. CDR3 length: 14 amino acids. In DNA, the CDR3 is TGTGCCAGTTGTCAAGGGGGGGGCACAGATACGCAGTATTTT. Amino acid sequence: CASCQGGGTDTQYF.

This chain connects TRBV9 to TRBJ2-5, with D possibly matching TRBD2 (6 bases). Trimming left V 4 bases short and J 5 bases short, with 18 bases between. The germline V gene encodes CDR1 SGDLS and CDR2 YYNGEE. CDR3 length equals 15 residues. The CDR3 protein is CASSSSGDGWETQYF. CDR3 nucleotide sequence: TGTGCCAGCAGCAGTAGCGGAGACGGGTGGGAGACCCAGTACTTC.

The chain couples TRBV20-1 to TRBJ2-3; the match to TRBD2 covers 7 bases. From germline, CDR1 is DFQATT and CDR2 SNEGSKA (reference sequence). The CDR3 sequence is 10 residues long. The V segment lost 6 bases and the J segment 7 bases; nucleotides outside the gene matches: 1. In DNA, the CDR3 is TGCAGTGCAGCGGGATATACGCAGTATTTT. This sequence encodes CSAAGYTQYF.

The V and J genes are TRBV29-1 and TRBJ1-6, with 9 nucleotides matching TRBD1. The CDR3 consists of 12 residues. Germline V lookup: CDR1 SQVTM, CDR2 ANQGSEA. V was clipped by 6 bases and J by 10 bases; unmatched bases: 4. CDR3 DNA sequence: TGCAGCGTGGCGACAGGGGGGTCACCCCTCCACTTT. Translation: CSVATGGSPLHF. The full variable domain, its missing parts supplied by reference TRBV29-1 and TRBJ1-6, is SAVISQKPSRDICQRGTSLTIQCQVDSQVTMMFWYRQQPGQSLTLIATANQGSEATYESGFVIDKFPISRPNLTFSTLTVSNMSPEDSSIYLCSVATGGSPLHFGNGTRLTVT.

The genes are TRBV19 and TRBJ2-5, with TRBD1 matching over 7 bases. Germline CDR1 LNHDA, CDR2 SQIVND (reference sequence). After removal of 7 bases from V and 4 bases from J, the junction contained 9 bases not matched to a gene. This CDR3 region has 14 residues. The CDR3 coding sequence is TGTGCCAGTACTCAACAGGGGTCGGGAGAGACCCAGTACTTC. Translating it yields CASTQQGSGETQYF.

This clone turned up a few times. This rearrangement joins TRBV11-3 to TRBJ2-1; 8 bases fit TRBD2. Trimming took 5 bases from V and 1 from J; bases not matched to a gene: 4. CDR1 SGHNT and CDR2 YENEEA come from the germline V gene. CDR3 length: 15 amino acids. The CDR3 bases are TGTGCCAGCAGCCTACTAGCGGCATCCTACAATGAGCAGTTCTTC. Amino acids: CASSLLAASYNEQFF.

The genes are TRBV6-1 and TRBJ2-7; the D is unclear. V lost 4 bases and J lost 4, with 11 bases in between. In germline, CDR1 is MNHNS, CDR2 SASEGT. The CDR3 contains 13 residues. The CDR3 here is CASSGGQRYEQYF. CDR3 in DNA: TGTGCCAGCAGTGGTGGCCAGCGATACGAGCAGTACTTC.

The V and J genes are TRBV5-6 and TRBJ2-7, with D tentatively TRBD2 (7 bases). V was trimmed by 0 bases and J by 3 bases, leaving 22 bases between them. Germline values: CDR1 SGHDT, CDR2 YYEEEE. This CDR3 has 18 amino acids. The CDR3 protein is CASSLAGSVTGGGYEQYF. The CDR3 coding sequence is TGTGCCAGCAGCTTGGCCGGATCCGTCACGGGGGGCGGCTACGAGCAGTACTTC.

This chain links TRBV7-6 with TRBJ2-5, with 7 bases matching TRBD1. The CDR3 is 14 amino acids. Per the germline V gene, CDR1 is SGHVS and CDR2 is FNYEAQ. The V segment lost 5 bases and the J segment 2 bases; nucleotides outside the gene matches: 5. CDR3 amino acids: CASSPWDRQETQYF. The CDR3 nucleotides read TGTGCCAGCAGCCCCTGGGACAGACAAGAGACCCAGTACTTC.

This clone showed up just once. The chain has TRBV15 and TRBJ2-3, with D unclear. The CDR3 extends over 17 amino acids. In germline, CDR1 is LNHNV, CDR2 YYDKDF (reference sequence). Deletions cut 0 bases from V and 2 bases from J, with 15 bases between. This CDR3 is CATSRDIPRSPTDTQYF. In nucleotides, the CDR3 is TGTGCCACCAGCAGAGATATTCCCAGGAGCCCCACAGATACGCAGTATTTT.

The chain is built from TRBV5-1 and TRBJ2-7, with 9 nucleotides matching TRBD1. The junction had 14 bases not matched to a gene; V was cut back by 4 bases and J by 6 bases. The CDR3 is 16 amino acids. CDR1 and CDR2 (germline): SGHRS, YFSETQ. This CDR3 is CASSRTTGTGWVEQYF. The CDR3 DNA reads TGCGCCAGCAGCCGGACCACCGGGACAGGGTGGGTCGAGCAGTACTTC.

This chain uses TRBV6-5 with TRBJ2-7; D ambiguous. Germline loops: CDR1 MNHEY, CDR2 SVGAGI. V lost 0 bases and J 0 bases, leaving 9 bases between the germline ends. The CDR3 length is 15 residues. CDR3 amino acids: CASSYSGFSSYEQYF. CDR3 coding DNA: TGTGCCAGCAGTTACTCGGGATTCAGCTCCTACGAGCAGTACTTC.

The J gene is TRBJ2-1, the V gene TRBV25-1, with D possibly matching TRBD1 (6 bases). Germline CDR1 and CDR2: MGHDK and SYGVNS. The CDR3 spans 13 residues. Trimming took 5 bases from V and 16 from J, leaving 21 bases between them. For the CDR3, the DNA is TGTGCCAGCAGTTCTCACCCCAGGGGTCCGCCTTTCTTC. Protein product: CASSSHPRGPPFF.

This chain links TRBV11-2 with TRBJ2-7; 10 bases are a match to TRBD1. Germline assignment: CDR1 SGHAT and CDR2 FQNNGV. There are 14 residues in the CDR3. The trim removed 5 bases at V and 7 bases at J, leaving 8 bases unmatched. The CDR3 loop reads CASSGDRGLGEQYF. The CDR3 DNA reads as TGTGCCAGCAGCGGTGACAGGGGGCTCGGAGAGCAGTACTTC.

The chain has TRBV7-2 and TRBJ2-7; D uncertain. This CDR3 is 15 amino acids long. CDR1 and CDR2 (germline): SGHTA, FQGNSA. The V gene lost 5 bases and the J gene lost 7 bases, with 21 bases spanning the gap. The chain's CDR3 is CASSPRPGTLQEQYF. In DNA form, the CDR3 reads TGTGCCAGCAGCCCCCGCCCGGGCACCCTCCAAGAGCAGTACTTC.

This clone was detected a few times. The CDR3 reads CASSPVSGVDTGELFF. The CDR3 DNA is TGTGCCAGCTCACCGGTATCGGGAGTTGACACCGGGGAGCTGTTTTTT. The chain combines TRBV18 with TRBJ2-2, with D perhaps TRBD2 (6 bases). CDR3 length: 16 residues. Germline V gene data show CDR1 as KGHSH and CDR2 as LQKENI. With 3 bases removed from V and 3 bases from J, the gap between germline ends came to 14 bases.

The sample holds a few counts of this clone. This chain connects TRBV6-1 to TRBJ2-1; a possible D gene is TRBD1 (6 bases). This CDR3 spans 13 amino acids. V dropped 6 bases and J dropped 6 bases, with 12 bases sitting between them. In germline, CDR1 is MNHNS, CDR2 SASEGT. The CDR3 DNA reads as TGTGCCAGCAGGTTGGGGGCGCGCAATGAGCAGTTCTTC. Protein product: CASRLGARNEQFF.

This clone appeared a few times. The chain couples TRBV7-2 to TRBJ2-3; 8 bases align to TRBD2. The germline V gene has CDR1 SGHTA and CDR2 FQGNSA. The CDR3 totals 19 residues. Unmatched junction bases numbered 18, after V lost 5 bases and J lost 2 bases. The CDR3 loop is CASSPGRLGAGGVTDTQYF. For the CDR3, the DNA is TGTGCCAGCAGCCCCGGCCGTTTAGGTGCGGGGGGCGTCACAGATACGCAGTATTTT.

The chain has TRBV27 and TRBJ1-1, with 8 nucleotides matching TRBD1. This CDR3 region has 15 residues. Trimming cost V 6 bases and J 5 bases; bases outside gene matches: 11. Germline lookup yields CDR1 MNHEY and CDR2 SMNVEV (reference sequence). The CDR3 nucleotides read TGTGCCAGCAGATCAATAACAGGGGGTAGTACTGAAGCTTTCTTT. Translation: CASRSITGGSTEAFF.

Only one count was recorded for this clone. Other DNA sequences in the sample encode the same CDR3. The rearrangement uses TRBV19 and TRBJ2-1; D unresolved. From germline, CDR1 is LNHDA and CDR2 SQIVND (reference sequence). The CDR3 length is 15 residues. V shed 0 bases and J shed 0 bases, with 6 bases lying between them. The CDR3 sequence is CASSIEGSSYNEQFF. The DNA of the CDR3 is TGTGCCAGTAGTATAGAGGGCAGCTCCTACAATGAGCAGTTCTTC.

The chain has TRBV5-6 and TRBJ1-4; D may be TRBD1 (6 bases). The CDR3 spans 13 residues. CDR1 and CDR2 from the germline V gene are SGHDT and YYEEEE. Trimming removed 4 bases at V and 8 bases at J, with 12 bases between. The CDR3 region is CASSSRGTEKLFF. The CDR3 DNA follows: TGTGCCAGCAGCAGCAGGGGAACAGAAAAACTGTTTTTT.

The CDR3 region has the DNA TGTGCCAGCAGTTTTGGGACTAGCGGGGGGAGGCTCAGTGAGCAGTTCTTC. Translation gives CASSFGTSGGRLSEQFF. The chain employs TRBV28 and TRBJ2-1, with 15 bases matching TRBD2. The germline V gene has CDR1 MDHEN and CDR2 SYDVKM. The CDR3 contains 17 residues. V lost 3 bases and J lost 9; bases outside the gene matches: 9.